One sample yielded the 21 T cell receptor beta chains listed below, sequenced in a study of human T cells and chemical hapten exposure. Using its own MiXCR run on the RACE reads, TCRdb lists one record per CDR3 protein. The table shows roughly 40,000 distinct CDR3 sequences, with more than 8.5% occurring only once. Sample time point: patch test 2, 6 weeks after DPC sensitization. Stated treatment: therapeutic diphenylcyclopropenone sensitization with weekly scalp DPC. This material consisted of whole blood, taken in connection with sensitization to the hapten diphenylcyclopropenone (DPC). The receptors stem from a woman aged 35 to 49 with alopecia areata. Some clones in this sample may be carry-over from other donors' samples.

CDR3 DNA: TGTGCCAGCTCGGAGAGGGACGGAGCTTTCTTT. Residues: CASSERDGAFF. This chain connects TRBV28 to TRBJ1-1, with D possibly TRBD1 on 5 matching bases. This CDR3 is 11 amino acids long. Germline-derived CDR1 and CDR2 are MDHEN and SYDVKM. V was cut by 8 bases and J by 10 bases, with 14 bases left in between.

This clonotype was seen repeatedly, ten times or more. This chain uses TRBV20-1 with TRBJ2-3; no firm D call. Trimming pared 1 base from V and 0 bases from J, leaving 11 bases between. Looked up from germline, CDR1 is DFQATT and CDR2 is SNEGSKA (reference sequence). CDR3 length equals 15 residues. CDR3: CSARVPRFSTDTQYF. CDR3 DNA: TGCAGTGCTAGAGTGCCCAGGTTCAGCACAGATACGCAGTATTTT.

The chain combines TRBV29-1 with TRBJ2-1, with D possibly being TRBD1 (6 bases). Germline V lookup: CDR1 SQVTM, CDR2 ANQGSEA. The V gene lost 5 bases and the J gene lost 5 bases, with 13 bases spanning the gap. The CDR3 has 13 amino acids. This CDR3 is CSVYPGQNNEQFF. CDR3 DNA: TGCAGCGTTTATCCTGGACAGAACAATGAGCAGTTCTTC.

This clonotype was detected many times. This chain links TRBV5-5 with TRBJ1-2; D is unclear. Germline values: CDR1 SGHKS, CDR2 YYEKEE (reference sequence). The CDR3 totals 14 residues. The ends were cut back, 2 bases at V and 1 base at J, with 9 bases in the middle. CDR3 sequence reads: CASSFYADNYGYTF. CDR3 in DNA: TGTGCCAGCAGCTTTTATGCAGATAACTATGGCTACACCTTC.

The rearrangement joins TRBV18 to TRBJ2-7, with 9 bases fitting TRBD1. The V segment lost 5 bases and the J segment 2 bases; nucleotides outside the gene matches: 4. CDR1 is KGHSH, CDR2 LQKENI, per germline. CDR3 size: 14 residues. In nucleotides, the CDR3 is TGTGCCAGCTCAGGACAGGGGACGACCTACGAGCAGTACTTC. It translates to CASSGQGTTYEQYF.

This clonotype has ten or more counts. The chain recombines TRBV5-1 with TRBJ1-1, with D possibly TRBD1 on 6 matching bases. The CDR3 consists of 14 residues. Germline V gene sequence: CDR1 SGHRS, CDR2 YFSETQ. The V end lost 7 bases, the J end lost 0 bases, and 13 bases lay between the germline ends. This chain's CDR3 is CASATGPMNTEAFF. The CDR3 DNA reads TGCGCCAGCGCAACAGGGCCCATGAACACTGAAGCTTTCTTT.

There are many counts of this clonotype. The genes are TRBV29-1 and TRBJ2-1, with D possibly being TRBD2 (6 bases). Germline V lookup: CDR1 SQVTM, CDR2 ANQGSEA. Trimming shortened V by 2 bases and J by 10 bases, and 12 bases separated the two germline ends. The CDR3 loop spans 12 amino acids. The CDR3 protein is CSVEPQAGEQFF. The CDR3 bases are TGCAGCGTTGAACCCCAGGCGGGAGAGCAGTTCTTC.

The J gene is TRBJ2-3, the V gene TRBV4-1; 10 bases match TRBD2. V lost 1 base to trimming and J lost 3 bases; unmatched junction nucleotides: 4. This CDR3 is built from 16 residues. CDR1 is MGHRA and CDR2 is YSYEKL in the germline V gene. CDR3 in DNA: TGCGCCAGCAGCCAAGTACTAGCGGGGTTGACAGATACGCAGTATTTT. This codes for CASSQVLAGLTDTQYF.

J is TRBJ1-2 and V is TRBV7-9; D unclear. This CDR3 comprises 13 residues. The V and J ends lost 5 bases and 4 bases respectively, with 11 bases between them. Germline V gene data show CDR1 as SEHNR and CDR2 as FQNEAQ (reference sequence). This CDR3 is CASSTSATYGYTF. The CDR3 nucleotides are TGTGCCAGCAGCACTTCGGCCACCTATGGCTACACCTTC.

Ten or more counts support this clonotype. The chain joins TRBV4-2 to TRBJ2-1, with a possible D match to TRBD2 (5 bases). Trimming pared 0 bases from V and 7 bases from J, leaving 10 bases between. Germline V lookup: CDR1 LGHNA, CDR2 YNFKEQ. CDR3 length: 14 residues. CDR3 in DNA: TGTGCCAGCAGCCAAGAGCGGGTATTTAATGAGCAGTTCTTC. As protein: CASSQERVFNEQFF.

This clonotype showed up many times. This rearrangement joins TRBV11-2 to TRBJ1-4; 8 bases line up with TRBD1. CDR3 length equals 17 residues. Per the germline V gene, CDR1 is SGHAT and CDR2 is FQNNGV. With 5 bases clipped from V and 3 bases from J, the junction kept 11 bases outside the gene matches. The CDR3 DNA sequence: TGTGCCAGCAGCCCGAACTCAATGGACAGGGCTAATGAAAAACTGTTTTTT. This gives the protein CASSPNSMDRANEKLFF.

There are many counts of this clonotype. The chain joins TRBV4-1 to TRBJ1-5, with D possibly TRBD1 on 5 matching bases. V was pared by 3 bases and J by 9 bases, with 15 bases between. Germline CDR1 and CDR2: MGHRA and YSYEKL. The CDR3 has 14 amino acids. Here the CDR3 reads CASSQQTEDWPQHF. CDR3 nucleotide sequence: TGCGCCAGCAGCCAGCAGACAGAGGATTGGCCCCAGCATTTT.

In its sample, this clonotype is medium-sized. The CDR3 coding sequence is TGTGCCAGCAGCAAAGGGGGGCCGGGACAAATGAACACTGAAGCTTTCTTT. This gives the protein CASSKGGPGQMNTEAFF. The chain combines TRBV21-1 with TRBJ1-1; TRBD1, the table's D call, lacks a check against the DNA. TRBV21-1 represents a pseudogene. This CDR3 is built from 17 residues.

This clonotype was recorded at least ten times. The chain is built from TRBV12-5 and TRBJ2-1; TRBD2 might be the D (5 bases). CDR3 size: 12 residues. Per the germline V gene, CDR1 is LGHNT and CDR2 is FRNRAP. With 6 bases removed from V and 3 bases from J, the gap between germline ends came to 6 bases. CDR3: CASGRDYNEQFF. CDR3 in DNA: TGTGCTAGTGGCCGGGACTACAATGAGCAGTTCTTC.

This clonotype has ten or more counts. The genes are TRBV5-1 and TRBJ2-3, with a tentative D call TRBD1 (6 bases). Per germline, CDR1 SGHRS and CDR2 YFSETQ. There are 15 residues in the CDR3. Deletions cut 4 bases from V and 4 bases from J, with 16 bases between. The CDR3 reads CASSQLGGSPDTQYF. CDR3 sequence (DNA): TGCGCCAGCAGCCAGCTAGGGGGTTCCCCAGATACGCAGTATTTT.

This clonotype was observed at least ten times. The V gene is TRBV11-3, the J gene TRBJ2-3, with D perhaps assigned TRBD1 or TRBD2 (6 bases each). The length of the CDR3 is 12 residues. V shed 6 bases and J shed 4 bases, with 8 bases lying between them. Per germline, CDR1 SGHNT and CDR2 YENEEA. The CDR3: CASSGGPDTQYF. For the CDR3, the DNA is TGTGCCAGCAGTGGGGGGCCAGATACGCAGTATTTT. Filled out from reference TRBV11-3 and TRBJ2-3, the complete variable domain reads EAGVVQSPRYKIIEKKQPVAFWCNPISGHNTLYWYLQNLGQGPELLIRYENEEAVDDSQLPKDRFSAERLKGVDSTLKIQPAELGDSAVYLCASSGGPDTQYFGPGTRLTVL.

This clonotype appeared a few times. This sequence joins TRBV9 and TRBJ1-6; D is possibly TRBD1 (5 bases). The CDR3 totals 15 residues. Germline V gene lookup returns CDR1 SGDLS and CDR2 YYNGEE. The V gene lost 0 bases and the J gene lost 9 bases, with 13 bases spanning the gap. The CDR3 coding sequence is TGTGCCAGCAGCGTAGCAACGGGGGGAGTTTCACCCCTCCACTTT. Its translation: CASSVATGGVSPLHF.

The chain uses TRBV5-6 and TRBJ2-7; 8 positions match TRBD1. This CDR3 contains 12 residues. With 3 bases clipped from V and 11 bases from J, the junction kept 7 bases outside the gene matches. Per germline, CDR1 SGHDT and CDR2 YYEEEE. Here the CDR3 reads CASSYDRGRKYF. CDR3 DNA sequence: TGTGCCAGCAGCTACGACAGGGGAAGGAAGTACTTC. The full variable domain, in which reference TRBV5-6 and TRBJ2-7 provide the parts outside the CDR3, is DAGVTQSPTHLIKTRGQQVTLRCSPKSGHDTVSWYQQALGQGPQFIFQYYEEEERQRGNFPDRFSGHQFPNYSSELNVNALLLGDSALYLCASSYDRGRKYFGPGTRLTVT.

This clonotype was observed at least ten times. The chain employs TRBV25-1 and TRBJ1-5; TRBD1 matches 8 bases. The CDR3 is 14 amino acids. Germline CDR1 MGHDK, CDR2 SYGVNS. V trimming: 3 bases; J trimming: 2 bases; junction bases outside the gene matches: 0. CDR3 protein: CASSETGGNQPQHF. The CDR3, as DNA: TGTGCCAGCAGTGAGACAGGGGGCAATCAGCCCCAGCATTTT. Together with reference TRBV25-1 and TRBJ1-5, the CDR3 gives the full variable domain: EADIYQTPRYLVIGTGKKITLECSQTMGHDKMYWYQQDPGMELHLIHYSYGVNSTEKGDLSSESTVSRIRTEHFPLTLESARPSHTSQYLCASSETGGNQPQHFGDGTRLSIL.

This clonotype was counted many times. The gene calls are TRBV19 and TRBJ1-2; tentative D call: TRBD1 (6 bases). CDR3 length: 13 residues. The ends were cut back, 3 bases at V and 6 bases at J, with 11 bases in the middle. From germline, CDR1 is LNHDA and CDR2 SQIVND (reference sequence). CDR3 DNA: TGTGCCAGTAGTATCGGGGGGGACAATGGCTACACCTTC. Protein: CASSIGGDNGYTF. Drawing the rest from reference TRBV19 and TRBJ1-2, the complete variable domain is DGGITQSPKYLFRKEGQNVTLSCEQNLNHDAMYWYRQDPGQGLRLIYYSQIVNDFQKGDIAEGYSVSREKKESFPLTVTSAQKNPTAFYLCASSIGGDNGYTFGSGTRLTVV.

This clonotype was observed many times. Here the CDR3 DNA reads TGCAGTGCTAGCGGATATATTCGTGGGACCAGAAGGACCGGGGAGCTGTTTTTT. Translated, it gives CSASGYIRGTRRTGELFF. V and J are TRBV20-1 and TRBJ2-2, with D possibly being TRBD1 or TRBD2 (5 bases each). The CDR3 sequence is 18 residues long. Germline CDR1 and CDR2: DFQATT and SNEGSKA (reference sequence). V dropped 3 bases and J dropped 5 bases, with 25 bases sitting between them.